This TCR beta chain came from a study of blood T cell repertoires in COVID-19 (dated by TCRdb to between 2020 and 2021). Concerning the study at large: Collaborator samples came from the United States, Italy and Spain and covered acute and convalescent phases of COVID-19. Where available, HLA class I and class II types were obtained from metadata supplied by the sample provider rather than from assay-based typing. Samples were obtained from the ongoing ImmuneRACE study (first 160 participants) and from 1,200 or so subjects provided by 6 global collaborators. The repertoires were made available in a free public database intended to serve as a resource for research on the immune response to SARS-CoV-2. The dataset comprised deeply sampled blood TCRbeta repertoires from subjects exposed to, actively infected with, or recovered from COVID-19. The material from the prospective study consisted of cDNA or gDNA derived from T cells, B-cell-depleted T cells, or PBMCs. The sample metadata nearly always contained a de-identified subject ID, COVID-19 status, age in years and sex. Points the paper makes about the study in general: The amount of clinical and demographic metadata varied by source and participant and was provided uncurated.

Each collaborating institution followed its own protocols to collect whole blood in K2EDTA tubes. For TCRbeta analysis, collaborator samples were shipped as frozen whole blood, as isolated PBMCs, or as DNA extracted from either sample type. TCRbeta CDR3 regions were amplified from genomic DNA using the immunoSEQ Assay, a bias-controlled multiplex PCR. The study's own analysis went as follows. Within the assay, amplification of reference gene primers was used to estimate how many nucleated cells each sample contained. Sequence reads were collapsed and filtered to measure the absolute abundance of every unique TCRbeta CDR3 rearrangement. For each sample, productive Simpson clonality was calculated as the square root of Simpson's diversity index across productive rearrangements. TCRdb holds this immuneACCESS table with in-frame rearrangements only. Some clones are missing; in checked studies, unresolved V genes explain under half, and the rest has no known cause. V, J and clone size are those of that table, while D and trimming were read from the DNA. The sample yields about 68,000 clones; 90% were counted once. 6% to 7.5% of the sample goes to the ten largest clones.

Notes on this clone: Its antigen remains unidentified. No clone much larger than this one lies a single base away; base qualities are absent.

From a lookup of the germline V gene (reference sequence), CDR1 and CDR2 are SGHNT and YYREEE. V lost 4 bases and J lost 7 bases, and the count of bases not matched to a germline gene is 7. The CDR3 runs 15 residues from the cysteine to the phenylalanine. The read is trimmed to its CDR3 DNA, 45 bases read in frame from base 1. The sequenced sample was peripheral blood. This sequence was found in a human donor in a cohort sampled during active COVID-19. The V and J segments used are TRBV5-4 and TRBJ2-2, and 10 junctional nucleotides match TRBD1. The CDR3 protein: CASSGDRGHGGELFF. The nucleotide sequence reads as follows: TGTGCCAGCAGCGGTGACAGGGGGCACGGCGGGGAGCTGTTTTTT.